These 10 T cell receptor delta chains were sequenced from one sample in a study of γδ T cells in repeated Plasmodium falciparum infection. Vgamma9/Vdelta2+ and Vdelta2-negative gammadelta T cells were flow-sorted from PBMC for bulk sequencing. TCRdb used CATT to re-call clones from the multiplex PCR reads. This table holds tens of thousands of delta-chain clones, 1.6% found once. Sample: gamma-delta T cells from blood. The receptors derive from a pool of human donors (malaria-infected and uninfected, not separated).

This clone is categorized as medium-sized. The rearrangement uses TRDV1 and TRDJ1; D may be TRDD3 (6 bases). Trimming left V 7 bases short and J 7 bases short, with 31 bases between. Germline V gene sequence: CDR1 TSWWSYY, CDR2 QGS. CDR3 length equals 18 residues. For the CDR3, the DNA is TGTGCTCTTGAGTTTTCCGGCCTGGGGACTCCAGCGAAAACTAAACTCATCTTT. Amino acids: CALEFSGLGTPAKTKLIF.

This clone turned up a few times. The TCRdb record carries a much larger clone's protein, which differs from this DNA's translation at residue 19; a read error is the likely cause, and the protein listed here is the DNA translation. The V call is TRDV1, the J call TRDJ1, with 12 bases matching TRDD3. The CDR3 loop spans 20 amino acids. The germline V gene encodes CDR1 TSWWSYY and CDR2 QGS. CDR3 nucleotide sequence: TGTGCTCTTGGGGAGCTAGCAGATCTCGATACTGGGGGATACACCGATAAACTCACCTTT. This encodes CALGELADLDTGGYTDKLTF.

This clone was seen more than once but under ten times. One base separates it from a far larger clone, so it is likely a read error. Other DNA sequences of this sample code for an identical CDR3. No J gene was named, though the V gene is TRDV1; the table names TRDD3, a call not compared with the DNA. This CDR3 has 22 amino acids. The germline V gene encodes CDR1 TSWWSYY and CDR2 QGS. The CDR3 region has the DNA TGTGCTCTTGGGCTCCCATTAGGCCGTAGTACTGGGGGATACGGTACTACCGATAAACTCATTTTT. Its protein product is CALGLPLGRSTGGYGTTDKLIF.

This clone was seen more than once but under ten times. The TCRdb protein, from a much larger clone, departs from this DNA's translation at residue 16, likely by read error; the protein shown derives from the DNA. This chain uses TRDV1 with TRDJ1; 9 nucleotides match TRDD2. Here the J gene was assigned by germline matching of the DNA, as TCRdb has none. J gave up 0 bases and V 1 base, and 24 bases lay outside the gene matches. Germline CDR1 reads TSWWSYY; CDR2 reads QGS. This CDR3 has 23 residues. The CDR3 DNA reads as TGTGCTCTTGGGGAACATTGTTGTAGGCCTTCCTACTCCTACGGGGAATACACCGATAAACTCATCTTT. Its translation is CALGEHCCRPSYSYGEYTDKLIF.

On this clone itself: The protein given by TCRdb reflects a much larger clone and differs at residue 9 from this DNA's translation, likely from a read error; the protein shown is the DNA's translation. The V gene is TRDV2, the J gene TRDJ1; 8 positions match TRDD3. Here the J gene was assigned by germline matching of the DNA, as TCRdb has none. Germline V gene data show CDR1 as GEAIGNYY and CDR2 as EKD. V lost 2 bases and J lost 7; bases outside the gene matches: 5. The CDR3 consists of 13 residues. The CDR3 here is CACDRLGDGKLIF. CDR3 nucleotide sequence: TGTGCCTGTGACAGGCTGGGGGACGGTAAACTCATCTTT.

This clone has a count of ten or more. A far larger clone is off by one base, so a read error is likely. The sample holds other DNA sequences that translate to the same CDR3. The J gene has no call, while the V gene is TRDV1; TRDD3, the table's D call, lacks a check against the DNA. This CDR3 spans 22 amino acids. Germline values: CDR1 TSWWSYY, CDR2 QGS. CDR3 sequence (DNA): TGTGCTCTTGGGGTGGTGGTCGATACCCCGCGGTTATACTGGGGTTATACCGATAAGCTCATCTTT. Protein: CALGVVVDTPRLYWGYTDKLIF.

Only a few counts were recorded for this clone. TCRdb has a much larger clone's protein, which differs at residue 16 from the translation of this DNA, likely because of a read error; what is shown is the protein translated from the DNA. The rearrangement joins TRDV1 to TRDJ1; 12 bases match TRDD3. The CDR3 length is 28 residues. Looked up from germline, CDR1 is TSWWSYY and CDR2 is QGS. V was clipped by 1 base and J by 1 base; unmatched bases: 37. CDR3 protein: CALGERGEFAFPPSRIVWGIRGTDKLIF. The CDR3 DNA reads as TGTGCTCTTGGGGAACGGGGCGAGTTTGCCTTCCCCCCTTCTCGTATTGTCTGGGGGATACGGGGCACCGATAAACTCATCTTT.

With respect to this clone: Translating this DNA gives a protein that differs at residue 15 from the TCRdb one, which belongs to a much larger clone; a read error is likely, and the protein shown is this translation. The genes are TRDV2 and TRDJ3; TRDD3 matches at 11 bases. The J gene, left out of TCRdb, was set here by checking the DNA against germline. CDR3 size: 21 residues. Germline loops: CDR1 GEAIGNYY, CDR2 EKD. Here the CDR3 reads CACDTALLIGGYAWGTRQMFF. The CDR3 DNA follows: TGTGCCTGTGACACGGCCCTGTTGATTGGGGGATACGCCTGGGGCACCCGACAGATGTTTTTC.

Details on this clone: TCRdb attributes to this sequence the protein of a much larger clone, which differs from the DNA translation at residue 2; a read error is likely, and the protein displayed is translated from the DNA. V gene TRDV1 combines with J gene TRDJ1; TRDD1 is a possible D gene (6 bases). Germline V gene data show CDR1 as TSWWSYY and CDR2 as QGS. There are 16 residues in the CDR3. The CDR3 coding sequence is TGTTCTCTTGGGGAAATATGCCCGCCAAACACCGATAAACTCATCTTT. Translating gives CSLGEICPPNTDKLIF.

Judged by abundance, this clone is medium-sized (0.01 to 0.1%). Other DNA sequences in the same sample also yield this CDR3. The chain has TRDV1 and TRDJ1, with D perhaps matching TRDD3 (5 bases). V was shortened by 2 bases and J by 11 bases, with 21 bases between the two germline ends. In germline, CDR1 is TSWWSYY, CDR2 QGS. The CDR3 covers 15 residues. The CDR3 region is CALGETPHRRDHLIF. The DNA for the CDR3 is TGTGCTCTTGGGGAAACTCCTCACAGGAGGGATCACCTCATCTTT.